The 12 T cell receptor beta chains below all came from one sample that was sequenced in a study of T cells expressing NK-cell markers. TCRdb re-called the 5' RACE reads and gives one entry per CDR3 protein, without DNA. The repertoire table contains some 140,000 distinct CDR3 sequences. The source material was blood T cells: a sorted CD56 or NKG2C T cell subset, CD4+ or CD8+ T cells, or bulk PBMC T cells (not recorded which). The receptor source for this set is a woman in her 50s in good health.

The chain couples TRBV5-1 to TRBJ2-1. This CDR3 has 13 residues. Germline lookup yields CDR1 SGHRS and CDR2 YFSETQ. The CDR3 region is CASSLQAANEQFF.

CDR3: CASSLPLRGGTDTQYF. The V and J genes are TRBV12-3 or TRBV12-4 and TRBJ2-3; TCRdb's D call of TRBD2 is untestable without DNA. The CDR3 extends over 16 amino acids.

The V and J genes are TRBV5-1 and TRBJ2-5; TCRdb's D call of TRBD2 is untestable without DNA. This CDR3 has 13 amino acids. CDR1 and CDR2 from the germline V gene are SGHRS and YFSETQ. The CDR3 reads CASSTLGEGTQYF.

The V gene is TRBV2, the J gene TRBJ2-2; as DNA is missing, the TRBD2 call by TCRdb cannot be tested. The CDR3 sequence is 14 residues long. Germline CDR1 and CDR2: SNHLY and FYNNEI. CDR3 residues: CASTTSGFTGELFF.

The genes are TRBV12-5 and TRBJ1-5; with no DNA, the TCRdb D assignment of TRBD1 cannot be verified. Germline CDR1 and CDR2: LGHNT and FRNRAP. The CDR3 contains 14 residues. The CDR3 sequence: CASGTGQGWEPQHF.

The chain links TRBV11-2 to TRBJ2-2; TCRdb proposes TRBD1, but this gene call is untestable without DNA. The germline CDR1 and CDR2 sequences are SGHAT and FQNNGV. The CDR3 consists of 14 residues. The CDR3 is CASSPGTVTGELFF.

V and J are TRBV5-1 and TRBJ1-1. This CDR3 spans 14 amino acids. Per germline, CDR1 SGHRS and CDR2 YFSETQ. This chain's CDR3 is CASSLHAVNTEAFF.

The chain carries TRBV24-1 and TRBJ1-5; no DNA is available, so the TRBD1 call from TCRdb remains unchecked. The CDR3 is 17 residues long. The germline CDR1 and CDR2 sequences are KGHDR and SFDVKD. CDR3 in amino acids: CATSDSDRGDSNQPQHF.

The rearrangement joins TRBV11-2 to TRBJ2-1; TCRdb indicates TRBD2, and absent DNA this call remains unverified. Germline V CDR1 and CDR2: SGHAT, FQNNGV. The CDR3 totals 16 residues. This CDR3 reads CASSSRTTSGSDEQFF. The full variable domain, in which reference TRBV11-2 and TRBJ2-1 provide the parts outside the CDR3, is EAGVAQSPRYKIIEKRQSVAFWCNPISGHATLYWYQQILGQGPKLLIQFQNNGVVDDSQLPKDRFSAERLKGVDSTLKIQPAKLEDSAVYLCASSSRTTSGSDEQFFGPGTRLTVL.

The CDR3 protein is CSVEDEYHPDTQYF. This rearrangement joins TRBV29-1 to TRBJ2-3. Per germline, CDR1 SQVTM and CDR2 ANQGSEA. This CDR3 is 14 amino acids long.

The rearrangement links TRBV27 to TRBJ2-3. Germline V lookup: CDR1 MNHEY, CDR2 SMNVEV (reference sequence). This CDR3 has 14 residues. CDR3 protein: CASSLGASGDTQYF.

The rearrangement joins TRBV11-2 to TRBJ1-2. This CDR3 has 16 residues. Per germline, CDR1 SGHAT and CDR2 FQNNGV. The CDR3 loop is CASSLDPEGPTYGYTF.